A selection of T cell receptor beta chains follows, all from one sample in a study of blood T cell repertoires in COVID-19. The method was immunoSEQ multiplex PCR; TCRdb's version includes in-frame clones alone and lacks a portion of them. The sample holds around 57,000 clones, about nine tenths seen once. Sequencing used peripheral blood. Every receptor here comes from a man in his fifties with active COVID-19. CDR3s leave out the opening cysteine and the closing phenylalanine or tryptophan. Fields, in order: clone size, V gene, J gene, CDR3 protein. Only part of the rows carry a size: once, few, many, or a class if the clone is expanded.

clone size: -; V gene: TRBV7-2; J gene: TRBJ2-5; CDR3 protein: ASSSDLAGRETQY
clone size: -; V gene: TRBV4-3; J gene: TRBJ2-3; CDR3 protein: ASSQELAGGGTDTQY
clone size: -; V gene: TRBV30; J gene: TRBJ2-7; CDR3 protein: AFTRGQGVVHEQY
clone size: -; V gene: TRBV29-1; J gene: TRBJ1-3; CDR3 protein: SVDKRFPGNTIY
clone size: -; V gene: TRBV6-5; J gene: TRBJ1-4; CDR3 protein: ASSYQTTTNEKLF
clone size: -; V gene: TRBV7-9; J gene: TRBJ1-1; CDR3 protein: ASSLGSGTEAF
clone size: -; V gene: TRBV4-2; J gene: TRBJ1-2; CDR3 protein: ASSQEISPDRKGYT
clone size: -; V gene: TRBV5-1; J gene: TRBJ1-1; CDR3 protein: ASSLKQGGGKEAF
clone size: -; V gene: TRBV27; J gene: TRBJ1-3; CDR3 protein: ASTPQSPTTVPGNTIY
clone size: -; V gene: TRBV7-9; J gene: TRBJ1-3; CDR3 protein: ASSPIGSSGNTIY
clone size: -; V gene: TRBV30; J gene: TRBJ1-5; CDR3 protein: AWSGQGNQPQH
clone size: -; V gene: TRBV28; J gene: TRBJ1-6; CDR3 protein: ASSLGQAAALESPLH
clone size: once; V gene: TRBV28; J gene: TRBJ2-7; CDR3 protein: ASSSPGGGGYEQY
clone size: -; V gene: TRBV7-2; J gene: TRBJ1-4; CDR3 protein: ASSSREGEKLF
clone size: -; V gene: TRBV28; J gene: TRBJ2-1; CDR3 protein: ATGGTKKGQF
clone size: -; V gene: TRBV9; J gene: TRBJ2-3; CDR3 protein: ASSTYSGGAADTQY
clone size: -; V gene: TRBV19; J gene: TRBJ2-5; CDR3 protein: ASRGQSAGQETQY
clone size: once; V gene: TRBV2; J gene: TRBJ1-4; CDR3 protein: ASSGTGVEKLF
clone size: few; V gene: TRBV5-1; J gene: TRBJ2-1; CDR3 protein: ASSAGQGRAYNEQF
clone size: -; V gene: TRBV28; J gene: TRBJ1-2; CDR3 protein: ASSLDRVYGYT
clone size: once; V gene: TRBV3-1/TRBV3-2; J gene: TRBJ2-7; CDR3 protein: ASSQDLASGTYEQY
clone size: few; V gene: TRBV7-2; J gene: TRBJ1-2; CDR3 protein: ASSATGYGYT
clone size: -; V gene: TRBV29-1; J gene: TRBJ1-5; CDR3 protein: SVVEYSNQPQH
clone size: -; V gene: TRBV28; J gene: TRBJ1-1; CDR3 protein: ASSGDTEAF
clone size: -; V gene: TRBV11-2; J gene: TRBJ1-2; CDR3 protein: ASSRPGQGFGYT
clone size: -; V gene: TRBV9; J gene: TRBJ2-7; CDR3 protein: ASSVYPGQSYEQY
clone size: -; V gene: TRBV5-1; J gene: TRBJ2-1; CDR3 protein: ASSLGGRINEQF
clone size: -; V gene: TRBV6-2/TRBV6-3; J gene: TRBJ1-5; CDR3 protein: ASSPGGGGQPQH
clone size: -; V gene: TRBV5-6; J gene: TRBJ1-4; CDR3 protein: ASSFDPFTGEKLF
clone size: few; V gene: TRBV5-1; J gene: TRBJ1-2; CDR3 protein: ASSRGEPGARSTNYGYT
clone size: -; V gene: TRBV2; J gene: TRBJ2-3; CDR3 protein: ASRPQGDTQY
clone size: -; V gene: TRBV6-4; J gene: TRBJ1-2; CDR3 protein: ASSDGAGANGYT
clone size: -; V gene: TRBV12-3/TRBV12-4; J gene: TRBJ1-1; CDR3 protein: ASSRQGNTEAF
clone size: -; V gene: TRBV5-7; J gene: TRBJ1-5; CDR3 protein: ASSSRLRQPQH
clone size: -; V gene: TRBV28; J gene: TRBJ1-5; CDR3 protein: ASTTGGGQPQH
clone size: -; V gene: TRBV5-6; J gene: TRBJ2-2; CDR3 protein: ASSLWAGAQDTGELF
clone size: once; V gene: TRBV7-3; J gene: TRBJ2-5; CDR3 protein: ASSRTSGSQETQY
clone size: -; V gene: TRBV7-3; J gene: TRBJ2-3; CDR3 protein: ASSLVRGDTQY
clone size: -; V gene: TRBV9; J gene: TRBJ1-5; CDR3 protein: ASSVGDSGYQPQH
clone size: -; V gene: TRBV5-1; J gene: TRBJ2-5; CDR3 protein: ATSRGVAGGTEETQY
clone size: -; V gene: TRBV11-3; J gene: TRBJ2-3; CDR3 protein: ASSLVGGSDTQY
clone size: -; V gene: TRBV19; J gene: TRBJ1-4; CDR3 protein: ATGSPGEKLF
clone size: once; V gene: TRBV5-6; J gene: TRBJ1-2; CDR3 protein: ASSSTGTGTGYT
clone size: -; V gene: TRBV19; J gene: TRBJ1-2; CDR3 protein: ASTERTYLYGYT
clone size: -; V gene: TRBV29-1; J gene: TRBJ2-1; CDR3 protein: SVEGGTARVNEQF
clone size: -; V gene: TRBV5-5; J gene: TRBJ1-2; CDR3 protein: ASSVGGYENYGYT
clone size: -; V gene: TRBV7-3; J gene: TRBJ2-2; CDR3 protein: ASSLKLTGELF
clone size: -; V gene: TRBV28; J gene: TRBJ2-2; CDR3 protein: ASSATRTGELF
clone size: -; V gene: TRBV2; J gene: TRBJ2-1; CDR3 protein: ASRVGGRRGDEQF
clone size: once; V gene: TRBV11-1; J gene: TRBJ2-7; CDR3 protein: ASSLASLDNSYEQY
clone size: -; V gene: TRBV11-2; J gene: TRBJ2-7; CDR3 protein: ASSLFGYEQY
clone size: -; V gene: TRBV10-3; J gene: TRBJ2-1; CDR3 protein: AISEATSGGDSEQF
clone size: -; V gene: TRBV6-5; J gene: TRBJ1-2; CDR3 protein: ASSPGTVDGYT
clone size: -; V gene: TRBV3-1/TRBV3-2; J gene: TRBJ2-5; CDR3 protein: ASSHRGAGRGYQETQY
clone size: -; V gene: TRBV19; J gene: TRBJ1-1; CDR3 protein: ASSINLNTEAF
clone size: -; V gene: TRBV6-6; J gene: TRBJ2-3; CDR3 protein: ASMRGVGDTQY
clone size: -; V gene: TRBV27; J gene: TRBJ2-1; CDR3 protein: ASSPRFGADEQF
clone size: -; V gene: TRBV24-1; J gene: TRBJ2-7; CDR3 protein: ATSDGGNTYEQY
clone size: -; V gene: TRBV7-3; J gene: TRBJ2-1; CDR3 protein: ASSPTSGRSNEQF